This T cell receptor (beta chain) was identified in a study of cytomegalovirus exposure and HLA in healthy donors. Study results and caveats: Serostatus for CMV was the only available immune exposure information.

The V gene end was trimmed by 3 bases and the J gene end by 5 bases; junction bases not matched to a gene: 9. CDR3 length: 18 residues. Germline CDR1 SGDLS, CDR2 YYNGEE. Notes on this clone: Its matching antigen is unknown.

13 Jbeta primers and 60 Vbeta primers were used for the PCR. Generated by immunoSEQ multiplex PCR, the TCRdb table keeps only in-frame clones and is missing some. The sample includes about 130,000 clones, around 77% of them seen just once. The specimen sequenced was PBMCs. The source of this sequence is a male donor in good health and CMV-seropositive. The rearrangement links TRBV9 to TRBJ2-2, with 14 nucleotides matching TRBD2. CDR3 DNA sequence: TGTGCCAGCAGCGGAGACAGGGGACTAGCGGGAGCTACCGGGGAGCTGTTTTTT. It translates to CASSGDRGLAGATGELFF.